This TCR beta chain is drawn from a study of T cells in Graves' hyperthyroidism and ophthalmopathy. Study overall: Peripheral blood was collected at initial diagnosis, before any treatment.

Trimming left V 1 base short and J 8 bases short, with 14 bases between. The CDR3 is 15 amino acids. The germline gives CDR1 SNHLY, CDR2 FYNNEI. The investigators amplified TCR beta CDR3 regions from RNA transcripts. In the first-round RT-PCR of the TCR CDR3, the HTBI primer set was used. TCRdb analysed the multiplex PCR reads with MiXCR anew, one entry per CDR3 protein. The sample holds a few hundred thousand distinct CDR3 sequences, about a sixth seen once. Across 18 months, stable Graves' hyperthyroidism was marked by no progression to ophthalmopathy. The chain joins TRBV2 to TRBJ1-4, with TRBD1 as a possible D gene (5 bases). The sequencing input was blood. The receptor was derived from a woman aged 18-29 years with Graves' hyperthyroidism. CDR3 in amino acids: CASSEGGVSGEKLFF. DNA of the CDR3: TGTGCCAGCAGTGAAGGAGGGGTTTCCGGGGAAAAACTGTTTTTT.